This T cell receptor beta chain was found in a study of blood T cell repertoires in COVID-19. Germline V gene sequence: CDR1 SGHRS, CDR2 YFSETQ. There are 14 residues in the CDR3. V shed 4 bases and J shed 6 bases, with 17 bases lying between them. Clones were read by immunoSEQ multiplex PCR, and TCRdb kept only the in-frame ones, dropping some. The sample lists 95,000 to 150,000 clones; approximately 74% were seen once. This sequence originates from a man in his sixties with acute or convalescent COVID-19. The sample taken for sequencing was peripheral blood. V gene TRBV5-1 combines with J gene TRBJ2-7; maybe TRBD2 (5 bases). The chain's CDR3 is CASSVDLSETEQYF. The CDR3 bases are TGCGCCAGCAGCGTCGATCTTAGCGAAACCGAGCAGTACTTC.